Listed below are T cell receptor beta chains from one sample, sequenced in a study of T cells in Graves' hyperthyroidism and ophthalmopathy. TCRdb called the multiplex PCR reads again in MiXCR, with one record for every CDR3 protein. Of around 580,000 distinct CDR3 sequences detected, around 17% appear once; the ten largest clones hold around a sixth. The material sequenced was blood. These receptors all come from a woman aged 18-29 years with Graves' hyperthyroidism. CDR3s include the opening cysteine and the closing phenylalanine or tryptophan. D genes are given only for firm matches. Size is stated for part of the rows, as once, few or many counts, or as a class when the clone is expanded.

NA TRBJ2-4 TRBV6-2/TRBV6-3 16 NA CASRTTGWEGKNIQYF TGTGCCAGCAGAACTACAGGGTGGGAGGGCAAAAACATTCAGTACTTC
TRBD1 TRBJ2-3 TRBV19 15 NA CASSKGQGLADTQYF TGTGCCAGTAGTAAGGGACAGGGTTTGGCAGATACGCAGTATTTT
NA TRBJ1-5 TRBV20-1 13 few CSARSASDQPQHF TGCAGTGCTAGATCGGCGTCGGATCAGCCCCAGCATTTT
NA TRBJ2-1 TRBV12-3/TRBV12-4 15 few CASIFGGGARNEQFF TGTGCCAGCATTTTTGGGGGGGGGGCGAGGAATGAGCAGTTCTTC
TRBD1 TRBJ1-2 TRBV24-1 14 few CATSDPTGAHGYTF TGTGCCACCAGTGATCCGACAGGGGCACATGGCTACACCTTC
NA TRBJ1-1 TRBV5-8 15 many CASSLGDRINTEAFF TGTGCCAGCAGCTTGGGAGACAGGATCAACACTGAAGCTTTCTTT
NA TRBJ2-1 TRBV7-9 16 NA CASSTTRRGGFGEQFF TGTGCCAGCAGCACAACTAGACGCGGGGGCTTCGGTGAGCAGTTCTTC
TRBD1 TRBJ1-2 TRBV9 17 few CASSPRDRDRVNYGYTF TGTGCCAGCAGCCCAAGGGATCGGGACAGGGTTAACTATGGCTACACCTTC
NA TRBJ2-3 TRBV6-2/TRBV6-3 17 NA CASSYSRSGAEADTQYF TGTGCCAGCAGTTACTCGAGGTCTGGGGCTGAGGCAGATACGCAGTATTTT
NA TRBJ1-5 TRBV18 13 many CASSPGSNQPQHF TGTGCCAGCAGTCCAGGGAGCAATCAGCCCCAGCATTTT
NA TRBJ2-5 TRBV6-1 15 many CASSSTAPGEETQYF TGTGCCAGCAGTTCGACAGCCCCGGGGGAGGAGACCCAGTACTTC
TRBD1 TRBJ2-7 TRBV29-1 13 few CSVEGQSDYEQYF TGCAGCGTTGAGGGACAGAGCGACTACGAGCAGTACTTC
TRBD2 TRBJ2-7 TRBV7-9 16 NA CASSDLPGGIPYEQYF TGTGCCAGCAGCGATCTCCCCGGGGGGATTCCCTACGAGCAGTACTTC
NA TRBJ2-3 TRBV5-1 14 many CASSVGGTTDTQYF TGCGCCAGCAGCGTCGGGGGAACCACAGATACGCAGTATTTT
NA TRBJ2-3 TRBV12-3/TRBV12-4 15 many CASSLGARTTDTQYF TGTGCCAGCAGTTTAGGCGCACGGACCACAGATACGCAGTATTTT
NA TRBJ1-4 TRBV10-3 14 NA CAIGRDVNNEKLFF TGTGCCATCGGCAGGGACGTGAATAATGAAAAACTGTTTTTT
NA TRBJ2-2 TRBV11-1 15 few CASSFASANTGELFF TGTGCCAGCAGCTTTGCTAGCGCCAACACCGGGGAGCTGTTTTTT
NA TRBJ2-4 TRBV10-2 13 few CASSEARAGIQYF TGCGCCAGCAGTGAGGCGCGGGCTGGAATTCAGTACTTC
NA TRBJ2-2 TRBV7-2 16 few CASSLHRTRNTGELFF TGTGCCAGCAGCTTACATAGGACGCGGAACACCGGGGAGCTGTTTTTT
TRBD1 TRBJ2-3 TRBV2 14 NA CARGQGMRTDTQYF TGTGCCAGGGGACAGGGGATGAGGACAGATACGCAGTATTTT
TRBD1 TRBJ1-1 TRBV11-2 15 NA CASSLSGQSYTEAFF TGTGCCAGCAGCTTATCGGGACAGAGCTACACTGAAGCTTTCTTT
NA TRBJ1-3 TRBV12-3/TRBV12-4 15 many CASSLWGIQGNTIYF TGTGCCAGCAGTTTATGGGGGATCCAGGGAAACACCATATATTTT